Below, 30 T cell receptor beta chains from the same sample are listed, as sequenced in a study of CD8+CD57+ T cells in acquired aplastic anemia. Patients picked for sequencing had shown CD8+CD57+ cell expansion detected by flow cytometry. Profiles of TCR beta VDJ and CDR3 were generated from a genomic DNA template. One entry per CDR3 protein, called by TCRdb with MiXCR from the reads. Altogether 89,000 or so distinct CDR3 sequences are present, 55% to 80% being singletons, with the ten largest covering 50% to 70%. Specimen: sorted CD4+, CD8+, or CD8+CD57+ T cells (not recorded which) from PBMCs. The receptors were sampled from a human donor with aplastic anemia.

The CDR3 protein is CASSRRQPYNSPLHF. The CDR3 region has the DNA TGTGCCAGCAGCCGGAGACAGCCCTATAATTCACCCCTCCACTTT. This chain uses TRBV7-6 with TRBJ1-6; D possibly corresponds to TRBD1 (5 bases). The CDR3 is made up of 15 amino acids. CDR1 and CDR2 from the germline V gene are SGHVS and FNYEAQ. V lost 5 bases and J 2 bases, leaving 10 bases between the germline ends.

This clonotype has more than one count but fewer than ten. This chain uses TRBV15 with TRBJ1-5; D gene ambiguous. This CDR3 region has 12 residues. V dropped 1 base and J dropped 5 bases, with 3 bases sitting between them. The germline V gene has CDR1 LNHNV and CDR2 YYDKDF (reference sequence). DNA of the CDR3: TGTGCCACCAGCAGAGCCGATCAGCCCCAGCATTTT. As protein: CATSRADQPQHF.

The chain carries TRBV7-3 and TRBJ1-3, with D uncertain. The V gene lost 5 bases and the J gene lost 4 bases, with 9 bases spanning the gap. The CDR3 contains 13 residues. Germline assignment: CDR1 SGHTA and CDR2 FQGTGA. The DNA for the CDR3 is TGTGCCAGCAGCCCAGATTTCGGAAACACCATATATTTT. Encoded protein: CASSPDFGNTIYF. The full variable domain, completed using reference TRBV7-3 and TRBJ1-3, is GAGVSQTPSNKVTEKGKYVELRCDPISGHTALYWYRQSLGQGPEFLIYFQGTGAADDSGLPNDRFFAVRPEGSVSTLKIQRTERGDSAVYLCASSPDFGNTIYFGEGSWLTVV.

V is TRBV2 and J is TRBJ2-5; D remains unclear. The length of the CDR3 is 15 residues. V lost 6 bases and J 2 bases, leaving 16 bases between the germline ends. CDR1 and CDR2 (germline): SNHLY, FYNNEI. The CDR3 sequence is CASREQLTRQETQYF. CDR3 DNA: TGTGCCAGCAGGGAACAGTTGACCCGTCAAGAGACCCAGTACTTC.

The chain is built from TRBV19 and TRBJ1-1; D unresolved. Germline V gives CDR1 LNHDA, CDR2 SQIVND (reference sequence). The CDR3 has 13 residues. The V end was cut by 9 bases, the J end by 5 bases, with 16 bases between. CDR3 sequence (DNA): TGTGCCAGCAGCCCGACGGGTGTAACTGAAGCTTTCTTT. Residues: CASSPTGVTEAFF.

The chain couples TRBV2 to TRBJ1-2, with 7 bases lining up with TRBD1. The CDR3 runs to 14 residues. Germline V gene sequence: CDR1 SNHLY, CDR2 FYNNEI. With 6 bases clipped from V and 3 bases from J, the junction kept 7 bases outside the gene matches. The CDR3 here is CASRISGGYYGYTF. The DNA of the CDR3 is TGTGCCAGCAGGATATCAGGGGGGTACTATGGCTACACCTTC.

The sample holds a few counts of this clonotype. The rearrangement joins TRBV10-1 to TRBJ2-1, with D perhaps matching TRBD1 (6 bases). V lost 6 bases to trimming and J lost 4 bases, with 10 bases between them. Looked up from germline, CDR1 is WNHNN and CDR2 is SYGVQD (reference sequence). The CDR3 sequence is 13 residues long. CDR3 region: CASSADSYNEQFF. The CDR3 nucleotides are TGCGCCAGCAGCGCGGACAGTTACAATGAGCAGTTCTTC.

This clonotype was detected only a few times. The genes are TRBV2 and TRBJ1-6; TRBD1 agrees at 7 bases. This CDR3 is built from 13 residues. Germline V gives CDR1 SNHLY, CDR2 FYNNEI. Here the CDR3 DNA reads TGTGCAACCGGGGACAGACTTGGTTCACCCCTCCACTTT. It codes for CATGDRLGSPLHF.

The chain recombines TRBV13 with TRBJ1-1; 7 positions agree with TRBD1. V lost 5 bases and J lost 0; bases outside the gene matches: 6. The germline V gene has CDR1 PRHDT and CDR2 FYEKMQ (reference sequence). This CDR3 has 15 amino acids. As DNA, the CDR3 is TGTGCCAGCAGCCCGACAGGGCCAATGAACACTGAAGCTTTCTTT. It specifies CASSPTGPMNTEAFF.

The chain links TRBV7-6 to TRBJ2-7; 8 bases agree with TRBD1. Unmatched junction bases numbered 4, after V lost 2 bases and J lost 4 bases. Germline lookup yields CDR1 SGHVS and CDR2 FNYEAQ. The CDR3 is 14 residues long. The DNA of the CDR3 is TGTGCCAGCAGCTTACGTACAGGGGGGTACGAGCAGTACTTC. This encodes CASSLRTGGYEQYF. Full variable domain (remainder filled in from reference TRBV7-6 and TRBJ2-7): GAGVSQSPRYKVTKRGQDVALRCDPISGHVSLYWYRQALGQGPEFLTYFNYEAQQDKSGLPNDRFSAERPEGSISTLTIQRTEQRDSAMYRCASSLRTGGYEQYFGPGTRLTVT.

The chain carries TRBV2 and TRBJ1-2; D uncertain. This CDR3 is built from 12 residues. V was trimmed by 6 bases and J by 4 bases, leaving 9 bases between them. Germline CDR1 and CDR2: SNHLY and FYNNEI. The CDR3 bases are TGTGCCAGCAGCCAGCTCGGCTATGGCTACACCTTC. Its translation: CASSQLGYGYTF.

This clonotype came up once. The junction shows a germline mismatch at one end, possibly a read error. The chain is built from TRBV10-3 and TRBJ2-7, with 8 bases that match TRBD1. The CDR3 is made up of 14 amino acids. Germline V gene data show CDR1 as ENHRY and CDR2 as SYGVKD. The CDR3 DNA sequence: TGTGCCATCAGTGTTTCGGACAGGGCCTACGGGCAGTACTTC. It translates to CAISVSDRAYGQYF.

This clonotype was observed at least ten times. J is TRBJ1-1 and V is TRBV7-9; 9 nucleotides agree with TRBD1. This CDR3 spans 15 amino acids. Germline loops: CDR1 SEHNR, CDR2 FQNEAQ (reference sequence). J lost 5 bases, V lost 5 bases, and 9 bases had no gene match. CDR3 nucleotides: TGTGCCAGCAGCCCCCCGACAGGGGGTTGGACTGAAGCTTTCTTT. This translates into CASSPPTGGWTEAFF.

V gene TRBV4-2 combines with J gene TRBJ2-2, with D maybe TRBD2 (5 bases). V lost 1 base, J lost 6 bases, and 9 bases lay in between. The V gene's germline CDR1 is LGHNA and CDR2 YNFKEQ. This CDR3 has 14 amino acids. This chain's CDR3 is CASSQGQEAGELFF. In DNA, the CDR3 is TGTGCCAGCAGCCAAGGCCAGGAGGCCGGGGAGCTGTTTTTT.

V and J are TRBV7-3 and TRBJ2-7, with 7 nucleotides matching TRBD2. Trimming took 5 bases from V and 3 from J; bases not matched to a gene: 7. The CDR3 sequence is 14 residues long. CDR1 SGHTA and CDR2 FQGTGA come from the germline V gene. The CDR3 coding sequence is TGTGCCAGCAGCCCCTCCCGGGACTACTACGAGCAGTACTTC. It encodes CASSPSRDYYEQYF. Full variable domain (outside the CDR3, taken from reference TRBV7-3 and TRBJ2-7): GAGVSQTPSNKVTEKGKYVELRCDPISGHTALYWYRQSLGQGPEFLIYFQGTGAADDSGLPNDRFFAVRPEGSVSTLKIQRTERGDSAVYLCASSPSRDYYEQYFGPGTRLTVT.

The V and J genes are TRBV24-1 and TRBJ2-3; D is possibly TRBD1 (5 bases). The V end was cut by 6 bases, the J end by 0 bases, with 12 bases between. This CDR3 is 15 amino acids long. Germline CDR1 reads KGHDR; CDR2 reads SFDVKD. The chain's CDR3 is CATSLRGSSTDTQYF. The CDR3 nucleotides read TGTGCCACCAGTTTAAGGGGCTCTAGCACAGATACGCAGTATTTT.

In its sample, this clonotype was seen a few times. The genes are TRBV10-1 and TRBJ2-7, with a tentative D call TRBD2 (5 bases). Trimming removed 6 bases from V and 3 bases from J, with 12 bases in between. From germline, CDR1 is WNHNN and CDR2 SYGVQD (reference sequence). The CDR3 is 13 amino acids. The CDR3: CASSLSENYEQYF. CDR3 coding DNA: TGCGCCAGCAGCCTTAGCGAGAACTACGAGCAGTACTTC.

The V gene is TRBV29-1, the J gene TRBJ2-6, with 9 positions matching TRBD1. The V gene end was trimmed by 5 bases and the J gene end by 3 bases; junction bases not matched to a gene: 5. The CDR3 has 15 amino acids. Germline V gene lookup returns CDR1 SQVTM and CDR2 ANQGSEA. As DNA, the CDR3 is TGCAGCGTTCTAGACAGGGGGAGTGGGGCCAACGTCCTGACTTTC. Its protein product is CSVLDRGSGANVLTF.

This clonotype was seen a few times. V is TRBV10-3 and J is TRBJ2-3, with 9 bases that match TRBD1. The germline gives CDR1 ENHRY, CDR2 SYGVKD. J gave up 1 base and V 3 bases, and 5 bases lay outside the gene matches. This CDR3 region has 16 residues. The DNA of the CDR3 is TGTGCCATCAGTGAACGGACAGGGGTTCGCACAGATACGCAGTATTTT. Translation gives CAISERTGVRTDTQYF.

This clonotype was recorded only once. The chain joins TRBV29-1 to TRBJ1-2, with D possibly TRBD1 on 6 matching bases. The V end was cut by 4 bases, the J end by 7 bases, with 13 bases between. Germline lookup yields CDR1 SQVTM and CDR2 ANQGSEA. The CDR3 loop spans 12 amino acids. As DNA, the CDR3 is TGCAGCGTTGTGTCAGGGGCCGGTGGCTACACCTTC. Translating it yields CSVVSGAGGYTF.

The J gene is TRBJ2-2, the V gene TRBV25-1, with D possibly matching TRBD2 (7 bases). The CDR3 is 15 residues long. Germline V gene sequence: CDR1 MGHDK, CDR2 SYGVNS. V lost 6 bases, J lost 2 bases, and 13 bases lay in between. The CDR3 nucleotides are TGTGCCAGCAGGGGAGGGGGGTATAACACCGGGGAGCTGTTTTTT. Amino acids: CASRGGGYNTGELFF.

The chain recombines TRBV2 with TRBJ1-2; possibly TRBD1 for D (5 bases). CDR3 length: 12 residues. Trimming left V 6 bases short and J 12 bases short, with 17 bases between. The germline CDR1 and CDR2 sequences are SNHLY and FYNNEI. In DNA, the CDR3 is TGTGCCAGCAGCGATCGTACCGGGACTCACACCTTC. Its protein product is CASSDRTGTHTF.

The V and J genes are TRBV9 and TRBJ2-1; 8 bases map to TRBD2. The V gene end was trimmed by 4 bases and the J gene end by 5 bases; junction bases not matched to a gene: 8. The V gene's germline CDR1 is SGDLS and CDR2 YYNGEE. CDR3 length: 15 amino acids. CDR3 sequence: CASSLSGSQNNEQFF. CDR3 nucleotides: TGTGCCAGCAGCCTCAGCGGGAGTCAAAACAATGAGCAGTTCTTC.

This chain's CDR3 is CATISTGNFYGYTF. The CDR3 coding sequence is TGTGCCACCATTTCGACAGGGAACTTCTATGGCTACACCTTC. V and J are TRBV15 and TRBJ1-2, with 7 bases matching TRBD1. The CDR3 spans 14 residues. The germline V gene encodes CDR1 LNHNV and CDR2 YYDKDF (reference sequence). Trimming took 7 bases from V and 4 from J; bases not matched to a gene: 9.

The chain uses TRBV19 and TRBJ1-1; possible D gene TRBD1, 5 bases. The V end was cut by 8 bases, the J end by 9 bases, with 13 bases between. CDR1 LNHDA and CDR2 SQIVND come from the germline V gene (reference sequence). There are 11 residues in the CDR3. The CDR3 DNA reads as TGTGCCAGTCAGGCAGGGAGGAAAGCTTTCTTT. Translation gives CASQAGRKAFF.

The chain employs TRBV20-1 and TRBJ1-1, with 7 bases identical to TRBD1. The length of the CDR3 is 15 residues. CDR1 and CDR2 (germline): DFQATT, SNEGSKA (reference sequence). V dropped 5 bases and J dropped 1; count of bases not matched to a gene: 10. In nucleotides, the CDR3 is TGCAGTGCTTCTCGACTCGACAGGGCGAACACTGAAGCTTTCTTT. Encoded protein: CSASRLDRANTEAFF.

J is TRBJ2-1 and V is TRBV7-8, with D perhaps assigned TRBD1 or TRBD2 (6 bases each). Between the trimmed V and J ends, which lost 4 bases and 10 bases, there was a span of 17 bases. The CDR3 consists of 14 residues. Per germline, CDR1 SGHVS and CDR2 FQNEAQ. This CDR3 is CASSSERGAGEQFF. The CDR3, as DNA: TGTGCCAGCAGCTCTGAGAGGGGGGCAGGAGAGCAGTTCTTC.

A few counts support this clonotype. The J gene is TRBJ1-4, the V gene TRBV2; 12 bases agree with TRBD1. The CDR3 length is 17 residues. Trimming took 3 bases from V and 2 from J; bases not matched to a gene: 4. Germline assignment: CDR1 SNHLY and CDR2 FYNNEI. The CDR3 coding sequence is TGTGCCAGCAGTGAGGAAGGGACAGGGGGCACTAATGAAAAACTGTTTTTT. Translation: CASSEEGTGGTNEKLFF.

V is TRBV5-6 and J is TRBJ1-1; D gene ambiguous. There are 12 residues in the CDR3. The germline V gene encodes CDR1 SGHDT and CDR2 YYEEEE. Trimming removed 1 base from V and 8 bases from J, with 9 bases in between. As DNA, the CDR3 is TGTGCCAGCAGCTTGTTTAAGGGCGAAGCTTTCTTT. Translating it yields CASSLFKGEAFF.

This clonotype appeared a single time. V gene TRBV2 combines with J gene TRBJ2-5; a possible D gene is TRBD1 (5 bases). The J call is doubtful: the DNA matches TRBJ2-7 better. The CDR3 sequence is 13 residues long. Looked up from germline, CDR1 is SNHLY and CDR2 is FYNNEI. CDR3: CASSVGVGYEQYF. The DNA for the CDR3 is TGTGCCAGCAGTGTAGGGGTGGGTTACGAGCAGTACTTC.